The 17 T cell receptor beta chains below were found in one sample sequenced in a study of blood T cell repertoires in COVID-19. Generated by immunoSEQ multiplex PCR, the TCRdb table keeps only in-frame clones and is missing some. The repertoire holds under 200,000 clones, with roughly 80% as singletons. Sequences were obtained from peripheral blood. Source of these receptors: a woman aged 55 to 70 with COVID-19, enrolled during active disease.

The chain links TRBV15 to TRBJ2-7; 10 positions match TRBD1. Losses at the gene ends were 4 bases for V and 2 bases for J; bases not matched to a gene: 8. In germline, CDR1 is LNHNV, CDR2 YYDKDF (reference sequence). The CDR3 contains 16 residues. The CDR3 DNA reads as TGTGCCACCAGCATAAGGGGACAGGGGAAGGCCTACGAGCAGTACTTC. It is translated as CATSIRGQGKAYEQYF.

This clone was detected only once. The DNA for the CDR3 is TGTGCCAGCAGTCAGAGGACAGATAGCAATCAGCCCCAGCATTTT. Its translation is CASSQRTDSNQPQHF. The rearrangement links TRBV28 to TRBJ1-5; possible D gene TRBD1, 6 bases. Trimming took 5 bases from V and 0 from J, leaving 11 bases between them. CDR1 is MDHEN and CDR2 is SYDVKM in the germline V gene. The CDR3 runs to 15 residues.

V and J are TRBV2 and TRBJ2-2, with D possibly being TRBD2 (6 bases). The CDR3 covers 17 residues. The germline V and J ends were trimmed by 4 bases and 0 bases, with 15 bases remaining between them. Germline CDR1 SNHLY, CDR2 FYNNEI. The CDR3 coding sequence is TGTGCCAGCAGTGTAATTGGCCCGGGAGCGAACACCGGGGAGCTGTTTTTT. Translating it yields CASSVIGPGANTGELFF. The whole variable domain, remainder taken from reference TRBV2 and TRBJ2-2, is EPEVTQTPSHQVTQMGQEVILRCVPISNHLYFYWYRQILGQKVEFLVSFYNNEISEKSEIFDDQFSVERPDGSNFTLKIRSTKLEDSAMYFCASSVIGPGANTGELFFGEGSRLTVL.

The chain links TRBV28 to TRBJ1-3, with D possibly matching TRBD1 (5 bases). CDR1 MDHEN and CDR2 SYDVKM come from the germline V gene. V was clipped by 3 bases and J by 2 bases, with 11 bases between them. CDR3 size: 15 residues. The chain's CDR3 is CASSFFGAAGNTIYF. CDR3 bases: TGTGCCAGCAGTTTTTTTGGGGCGGCTGGAAACACCATATATTTT.

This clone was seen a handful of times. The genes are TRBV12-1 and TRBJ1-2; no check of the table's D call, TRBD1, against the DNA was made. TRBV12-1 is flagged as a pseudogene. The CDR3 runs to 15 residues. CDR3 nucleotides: TGTGCCAGCAGCTGCCTCAGGGTGCGAATCTATGGCTACACCTTC. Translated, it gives CASSCLRVRIYGYTF.

CDR3 in DNA: TGTGCCAGCAGCTTGGCCGGACTAGCGGGAGGGACGCAGTATTTT. It yields the protein CASSLAGLAGGTQYF. The V gene is TRBV5-4, the J gene TRBJ2-3; 15 bases agree with TRBD2. This CDR3 region has 15 residues. Germline loops: CDR1 SGHNT, CDR2 YYREEE (reference sequence). Trimming cost V 0 bases and J 9 bases; bases outside gene matches: 2.

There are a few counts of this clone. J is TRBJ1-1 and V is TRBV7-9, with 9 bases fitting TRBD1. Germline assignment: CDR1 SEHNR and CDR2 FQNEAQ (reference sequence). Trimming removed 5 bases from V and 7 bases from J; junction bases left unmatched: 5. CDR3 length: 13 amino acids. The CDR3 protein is CASSPRTGVEAFF. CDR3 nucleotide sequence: TGTGCCAGCAGCCCTAGGACAGGGGTTGAAGCTTTCTTT.

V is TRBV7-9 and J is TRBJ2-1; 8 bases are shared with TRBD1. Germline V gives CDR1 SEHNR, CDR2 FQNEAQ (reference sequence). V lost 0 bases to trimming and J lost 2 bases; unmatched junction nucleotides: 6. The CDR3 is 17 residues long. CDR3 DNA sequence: TGTGCCAGCAGCTTAGCGCTCGGGACAGGTCCCTACAATGAGCAGTTCTTC. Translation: CASSLALGTGPYNEQFF.

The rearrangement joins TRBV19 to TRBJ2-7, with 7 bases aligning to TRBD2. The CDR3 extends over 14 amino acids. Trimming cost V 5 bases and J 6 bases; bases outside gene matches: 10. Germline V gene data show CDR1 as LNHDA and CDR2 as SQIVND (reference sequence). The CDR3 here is CASSPSTSASEQYF. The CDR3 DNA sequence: TGTGCCAGTAGTCCAAGTACTAGCGCCTCCGAGCAGTACTTC.

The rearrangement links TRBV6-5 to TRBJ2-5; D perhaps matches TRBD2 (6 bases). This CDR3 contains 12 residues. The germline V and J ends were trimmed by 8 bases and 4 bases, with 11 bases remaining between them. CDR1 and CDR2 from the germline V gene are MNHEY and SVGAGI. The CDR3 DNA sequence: TGTGCCAGCGGCCAGGGAGGAGAGACCCAGTACTTC. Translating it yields CASGQGGETQYF.

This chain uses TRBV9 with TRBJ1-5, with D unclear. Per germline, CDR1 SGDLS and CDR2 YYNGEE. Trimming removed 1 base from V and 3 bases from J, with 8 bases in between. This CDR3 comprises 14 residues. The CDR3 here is CASSVSGNNQPQHF. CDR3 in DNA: TGTGCCAGCAGCGTAAGCGGTAACAATCAGCCCCAGCATTTT.

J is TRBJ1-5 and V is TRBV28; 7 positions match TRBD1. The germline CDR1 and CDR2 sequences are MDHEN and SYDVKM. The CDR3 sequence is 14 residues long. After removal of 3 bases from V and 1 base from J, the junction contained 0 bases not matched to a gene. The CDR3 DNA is TGTGCCAGCAGTTTGGGACAGAGCAATCAGCCCCAGCATTTT. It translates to CASSLGQSNQPQHF.

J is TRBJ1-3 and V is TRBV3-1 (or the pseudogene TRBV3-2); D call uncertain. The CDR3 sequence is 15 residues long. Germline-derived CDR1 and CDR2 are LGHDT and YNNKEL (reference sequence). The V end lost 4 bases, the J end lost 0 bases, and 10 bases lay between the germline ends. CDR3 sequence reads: CASSRGQTSGNTIYF. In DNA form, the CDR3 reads TGTGCCAGCAGCCGAGGGCAGACCTCTGGAAACACCATATATTTT.

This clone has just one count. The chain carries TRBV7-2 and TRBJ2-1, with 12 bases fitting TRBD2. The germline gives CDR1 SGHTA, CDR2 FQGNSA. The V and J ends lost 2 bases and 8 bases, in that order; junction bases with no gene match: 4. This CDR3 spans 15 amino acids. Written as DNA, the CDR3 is TGTGCCAGCAGCTTACAGACTAGCGGGAGTCATGAGCAGTTCTTC. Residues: CASSLQTSGSHEQFF.

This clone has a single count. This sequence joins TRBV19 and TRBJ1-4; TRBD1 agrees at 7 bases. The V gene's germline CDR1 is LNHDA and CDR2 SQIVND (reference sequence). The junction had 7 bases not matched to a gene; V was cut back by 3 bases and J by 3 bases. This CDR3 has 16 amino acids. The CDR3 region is CASSINTGEANEKLFF. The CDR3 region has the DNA TGTGCCAGTAGTATTAATACAGGGGAAGCTAATGAAAAACTGTTTTTT.

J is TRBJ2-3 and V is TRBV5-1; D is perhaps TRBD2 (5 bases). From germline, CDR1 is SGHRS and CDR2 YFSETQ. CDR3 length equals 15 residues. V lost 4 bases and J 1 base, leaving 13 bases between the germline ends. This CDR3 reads CASSPLAGGTDTQYF. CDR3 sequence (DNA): TGCGCCAGCAGCCCCCTGGCCGGGGGCACAGATACGCAGTATTTT. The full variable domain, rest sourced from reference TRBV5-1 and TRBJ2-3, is KAGVTQTPRYLIKTRGQQVTLSCSPISGHRSVSWYQQTPGQGLQFLFEYFSETQRNKGNFPGRFSGRQFSNSRSEMNVSTLELGDSALYLCASSPLAGGTDTQYFGPGTRLTVL.

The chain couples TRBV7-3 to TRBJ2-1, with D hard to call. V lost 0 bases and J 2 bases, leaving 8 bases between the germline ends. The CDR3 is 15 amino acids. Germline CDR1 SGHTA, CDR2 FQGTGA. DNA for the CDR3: TGTGCCAGCAGCTTAACCGGGTCTACCTACAATGAGCAGTTCTTC. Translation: CASSLTGSTYNEQFF.